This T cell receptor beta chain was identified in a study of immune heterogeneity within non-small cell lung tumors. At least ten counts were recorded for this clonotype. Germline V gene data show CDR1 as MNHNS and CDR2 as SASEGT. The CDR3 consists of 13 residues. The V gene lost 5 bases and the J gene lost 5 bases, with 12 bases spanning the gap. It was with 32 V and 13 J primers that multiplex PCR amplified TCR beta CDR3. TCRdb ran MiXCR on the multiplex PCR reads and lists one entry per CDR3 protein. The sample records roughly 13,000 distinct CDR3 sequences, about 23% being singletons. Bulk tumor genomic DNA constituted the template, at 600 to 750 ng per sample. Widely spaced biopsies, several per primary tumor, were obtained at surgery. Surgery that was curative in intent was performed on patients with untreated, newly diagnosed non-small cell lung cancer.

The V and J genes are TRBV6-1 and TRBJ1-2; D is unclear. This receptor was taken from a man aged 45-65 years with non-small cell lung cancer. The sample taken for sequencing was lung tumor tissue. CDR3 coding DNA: TGTGCCAGCAGTACGGACGTACCATATGGCTACACCTTC. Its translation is CASSTDVPYGYTF.